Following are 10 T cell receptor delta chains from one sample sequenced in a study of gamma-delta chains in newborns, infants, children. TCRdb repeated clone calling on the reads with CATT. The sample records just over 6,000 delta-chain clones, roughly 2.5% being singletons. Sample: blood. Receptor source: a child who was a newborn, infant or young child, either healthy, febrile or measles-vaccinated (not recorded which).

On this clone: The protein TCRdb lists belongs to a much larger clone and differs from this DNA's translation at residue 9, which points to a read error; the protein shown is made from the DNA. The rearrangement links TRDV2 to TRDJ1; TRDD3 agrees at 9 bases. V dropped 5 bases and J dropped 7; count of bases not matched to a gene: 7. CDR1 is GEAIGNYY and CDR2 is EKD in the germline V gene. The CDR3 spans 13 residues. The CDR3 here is CACVLLGDGKLIF. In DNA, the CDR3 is TGTGCCTGTGTTCTACTGGGGGACGGTAAACTCATCTTT.

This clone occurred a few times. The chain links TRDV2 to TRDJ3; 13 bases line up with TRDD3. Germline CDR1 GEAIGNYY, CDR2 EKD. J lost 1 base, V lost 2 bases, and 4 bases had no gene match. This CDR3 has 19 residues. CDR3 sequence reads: CACDKLGDTLSWDTRQMFF. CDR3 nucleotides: TGTGCCTGTGACAAACTGGGGGATACGCTATCCTGGGACACCCGACAGATGTTTTTC.

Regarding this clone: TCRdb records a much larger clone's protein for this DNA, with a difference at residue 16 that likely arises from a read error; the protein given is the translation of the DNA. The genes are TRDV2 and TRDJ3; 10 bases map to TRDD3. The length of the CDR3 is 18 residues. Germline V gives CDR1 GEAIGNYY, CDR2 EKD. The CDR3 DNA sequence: TGTGCCTGTGACACTGGGGGATACAGCTCCTGGGACACCCGACAGGTGTTTTTC. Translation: CACDTGGYSSWDTRQVFF.

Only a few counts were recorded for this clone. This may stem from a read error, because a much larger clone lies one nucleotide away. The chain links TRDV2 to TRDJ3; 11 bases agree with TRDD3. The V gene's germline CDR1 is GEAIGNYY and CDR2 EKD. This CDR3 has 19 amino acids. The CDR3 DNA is TGTGCCTGTGACACCTGGGGGATACGCAGCTCCTGGGACGCCCGACAGATGTTTTTC. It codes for CACDTWGIRSSWDARQMFF.

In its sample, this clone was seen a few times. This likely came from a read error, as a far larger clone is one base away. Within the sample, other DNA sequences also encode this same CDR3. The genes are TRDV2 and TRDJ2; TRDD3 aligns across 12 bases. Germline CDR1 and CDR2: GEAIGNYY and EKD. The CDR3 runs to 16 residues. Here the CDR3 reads CACDTLGDTLTAQLFF. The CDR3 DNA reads TGTGCCTGTGACACACTGGGGGATACTTTGACAGCGCAACTCTTCTTT.

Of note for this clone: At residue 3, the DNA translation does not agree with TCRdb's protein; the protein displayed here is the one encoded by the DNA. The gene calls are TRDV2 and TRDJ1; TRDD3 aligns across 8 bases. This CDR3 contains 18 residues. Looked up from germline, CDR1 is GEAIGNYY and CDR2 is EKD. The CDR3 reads CAYDTVGLGATYTDKLIF. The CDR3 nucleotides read TGTGCCTATGACACCGTCGGACTGGGGGCTACGTACACCGATAAACTCATCTTT.

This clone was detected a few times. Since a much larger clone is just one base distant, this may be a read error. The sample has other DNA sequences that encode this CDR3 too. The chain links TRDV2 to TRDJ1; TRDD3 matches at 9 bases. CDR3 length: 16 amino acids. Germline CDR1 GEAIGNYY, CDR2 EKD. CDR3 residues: CACDTLLGDVIDKLIF. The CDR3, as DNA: TGTGCCTGTGACACCTTACTGGGGGACGTTATCGATAAGCTCATCTTT.

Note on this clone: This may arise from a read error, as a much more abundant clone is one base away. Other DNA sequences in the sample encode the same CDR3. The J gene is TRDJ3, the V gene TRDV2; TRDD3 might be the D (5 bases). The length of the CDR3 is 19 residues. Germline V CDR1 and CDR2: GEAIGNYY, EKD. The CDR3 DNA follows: TGTGCCTGTGACACCTGGGGACACGCGAGCTCCTGGGACACCCGGCAGATGTTTTTC. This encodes CACDTWGHASSWDTRQMFF.

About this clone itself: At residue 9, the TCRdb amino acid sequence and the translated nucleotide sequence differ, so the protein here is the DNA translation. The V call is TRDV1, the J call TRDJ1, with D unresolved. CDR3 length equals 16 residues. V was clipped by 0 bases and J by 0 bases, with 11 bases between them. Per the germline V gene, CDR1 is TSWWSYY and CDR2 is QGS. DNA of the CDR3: TGTGCTCTTGGGGAACTGCTCAATGCGTACACCGATAAACTCATCTTT. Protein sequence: CALGELLNAYTDKLIF.

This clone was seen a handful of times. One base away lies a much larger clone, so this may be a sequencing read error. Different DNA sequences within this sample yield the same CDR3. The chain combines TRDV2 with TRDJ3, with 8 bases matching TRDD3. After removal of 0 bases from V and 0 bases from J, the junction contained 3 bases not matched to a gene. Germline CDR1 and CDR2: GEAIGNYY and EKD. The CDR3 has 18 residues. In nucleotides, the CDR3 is TGTGCCTGTGACACCGGGGGATATAGCTCCTGGGACACCCGACAGATGTTTTTC. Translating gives CACDTGGYSSWDTRQMFF.